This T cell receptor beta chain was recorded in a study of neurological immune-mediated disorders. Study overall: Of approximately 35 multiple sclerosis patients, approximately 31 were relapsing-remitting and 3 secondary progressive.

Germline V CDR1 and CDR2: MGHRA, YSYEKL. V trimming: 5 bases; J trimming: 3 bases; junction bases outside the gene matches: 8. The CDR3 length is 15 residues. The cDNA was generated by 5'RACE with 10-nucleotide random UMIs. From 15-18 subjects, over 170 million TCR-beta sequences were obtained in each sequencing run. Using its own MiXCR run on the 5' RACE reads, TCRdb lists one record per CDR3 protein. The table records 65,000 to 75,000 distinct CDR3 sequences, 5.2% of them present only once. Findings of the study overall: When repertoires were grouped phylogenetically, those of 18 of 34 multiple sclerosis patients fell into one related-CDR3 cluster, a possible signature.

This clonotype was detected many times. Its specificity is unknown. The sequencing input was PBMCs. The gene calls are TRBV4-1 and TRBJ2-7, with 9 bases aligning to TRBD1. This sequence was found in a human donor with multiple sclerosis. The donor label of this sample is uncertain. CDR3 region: CASSEGQGSNYEQYF. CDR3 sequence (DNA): TGCGCCAGCAGCGAGGGACAGGGATCGAACTACGAGCAGTACTTC.